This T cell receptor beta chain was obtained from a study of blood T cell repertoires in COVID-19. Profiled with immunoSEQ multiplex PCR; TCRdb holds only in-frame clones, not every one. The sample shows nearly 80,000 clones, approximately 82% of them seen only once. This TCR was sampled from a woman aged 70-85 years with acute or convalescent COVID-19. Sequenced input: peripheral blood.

The CDR3 loop reads CSVRRDRASYGYTF. CDR3 bases: TGCAGCGTCCGCCGGGACAGGGCAAGCTATGGCTACACCTTC. The chain uses TRBV29-1 and TRBJ1-2; 9 bases are shared with TRBD1. The CDR3 is 14 residues long. V was clipped by 6 bases and J by 4 bases; unmatched bases: 9. Germline V gene lookup returns CDR1 SQVTM and CDR2 ANQGSEA. The whole variable domain, filled in from reference TRBV29-1 and TRBJ1-2, reads SAVISQKPSRDICQRGTSLTIQCQVDSQVTMMFWYRQQPGQSLTLIATANQGSEATYESGFVIDKFPISRPNLTFSTLTVSNMSPEDSSIYLCSVRRDRASYGYTFGSGTRLTVV.